This T cell receptor beta chain was captured in a study of beta chain features in type 1 diabetes. Regarding the study as a whole: Shorter TCRB CDR3s, moderately but significantly so, were found in Type 1 diabetes patients in all four CD4+ subsets.

Investigators reverse transcribed all isolated RNA, so they sequenced expressed TCRB transcripts. Profiled with immunoSEQ multiplex PCR; TCRdb holds only in-frame clones, not every one. The table shows 600,000 or so clones, with roughly an eighth occurring only once. Worth noting for this clone: Its antigen is not identified.

This CDR3 has 14 residues. The V end was cut by 10 bases, the J end by 4 bases, with 17 bases between. Germline V gene data show CDR1 as SEHNR and CDR2 as FQNEAQ (reference sequence). Sequencing was carried out using naive CD4+ T cells from blood. The receptor comes from a man younger than 35 with type 1 diabetes. This chain connects TRBV7-9 to TRBJ2-1; maybe TRBD1 (5 bases). Here the CDR3 reads CAKAASGPYNEQFF. The CDR3 DNA is TGTGCCAAAGCAGCTTCAGGGCCATACAATGAGCAGTTCTTC. The whole variable domain, filled in from reference TRBV7-9 and TRBJ2-1, reads DTGVSQNPRHKITKRGQNVTFRCDPISEHNRLYWYRQTLGQGPEFLTYFQNEAQLEKSRLLSDRFSAERPKGSFSTLEIQRTEQGDSAMYLCAKAASGPYNEQFFGPGTRLTVL.